Below, 25 T cell receptor beta chains from the same sample are listed, as sequenced in a study of CD8+CD57+ T cells in acquired aplastic anemia. Profiles of TCR beta VDJ and CDR3 were generated from a genomic DNA template. TCRdb used MiXCR to reprocess the reads, holding one entry per CDR3 protein. The sample carries 400,000 to 450,000 distinct CDR3 sequences, roughly 68% recorded once. The sequencing input was sorted CD4+, CD8+, or CD8+CD57+ T cells (not recorded which) from PBMCs. These receptor sequences come from a human donor in good health, serving as a control.

The chain combines TRBV9 with TRBJ1-2; D is undetermined. With 7 bases removed from V and 4 bases from J, the gap between germline ends came to 11 bases. Germline V gene data show CDR1 as SGDLS and CDR2 as YYNGEE. This CDR3 comprises 12 residues. CDR3 loop: CASPPRTYGYTF. In nucleotides, the CDR3 is TGTGCCAGCCCGCCCCGTACCTATGGCTACACCTTC.

This clonotype has just a few counts. The chain recombines TRBV7-2 with TRBJ1-2; D not resolved. The CDR3 extends over 13 amino acids. Germline V CDR1 and CDR2: SGHTA, FQGNSA. V was clipped by 1 base and J by 8 bases, with 11 bases between them. The DNA for the CDR3 is TGTGCCAGCAGCTTAGATCGTGGTGCGGGCTACACCTTC. Its translation: CASSLDRGAGYTF.

This sequence joins TRBV9 and TRBJ1-1; tentatively, D is TRBD1 (5 bases). This CDR3 has 15 amino acids. Germline V gene data show CDR1 as SGDLS and CDR2 as YYNGEE. V lost 4 bases and J lost 3, with 16 bases in between. CDR3 coding DNA: TGTGCCAGCAGCTTACGGAGCGGGGGTGACACTGAAGCTTTCTTT. Its translation: CASSLRSGGDTEAFF.

This clonotype was recorded many times. This sequence joins TRBV7-2 and TRBJ2-2, with a tentative D call TRBD2 (5 bases). The CDR3 contains 14 residues. Trimming removed 5 bases at V and 3 bases at J, with 10 bases between. Germline V CDR1 and CDR2: SGHTA, FQGNSA. CDR3 region: CASSPDSHTGELFF. The CDR3 nucleotides are TGTGCCAGCAGCCCGGACTCCCACACCGGGGAGCTGTTTTTT.

Remarks on this clonotype: This may arise from a read error, as a much more abundant clone is one base away. The chain is built from TRBV7-3 and TRBJ2-3; D uncertain. This CDR3 spans 13 amino acids. Germline lookup yields CDR1 SGHTA and CDR2 FQGTGA. The V end was cut by 2 bases, the J end by 2 bases, with 5 bases between. CDR3 amino acids: CASSLPPTDTQYF. The CDR3 DNA is TGTGCCAGCAGCTTACCCCCCACAGATACGCAGTATTTT.

With respect to this clonotype: An end of the junction does not agree with germline; a read error may underlie this. The gene calls are TRBV5-1 and TRBJ1-1; a possible D gene is TRBD1 (5 bases). CDR1 and CDR2 from the germline V gene are SGHRS and YFSETQ. The CDR3 sequence is 15 residues long. The CDR3 loop reads CASSFVQDGHTEAFF. CDR3 nucleotides: TGTGCCAGCAGCTTTGTACAGGATGGCCACACTGAAGCTTTCTTT. The full variable domain, rest sourced from reference TRBV5-1 and TRBJ1-1, is KAGVTQTPRYLIKTRGQQVTLSCSPISGHRSVSWYQQTPGQGLQFLFEYFSETQRNKGNFPGRFSGRQFSNSRSEMNVSTLELGDSALYLCASSFVQDGHTEAFFGQGTRLTVV.

This clonotype was counted at least ten times. The chain joins TRBV30 to TRBJ1-2; D is undetermined. V gave up 2 bases and J gave up 6 bases, with 16 bases separating them. There are 14 residues in the CDR3. Germline CDR1 is GTSNPN and CDR2 is SVGIG (reference sequence). The CDR3, as DNA: TGTGCCTGGAGTCCCCCGGGGAGGGCCCATGGCTACACCTTC. The encoded protein is CAWSPPGRAHGYTF.

The chain joins TRBV20-1 to TRBJ1-1; no clear D gene. Trimming left V 2 bases short and J 11 bases short, with 15 bases between. CDR1 DFQATT and CDR2 SNEGSKA come from the germline V gene (reference sequence). The length of the CDR3 is 12 residues. The CDR3 DNA sequence: TGCAGTGCTAGACCCCACGTGGGGTCGGCTTTCTTT. Protein product: CSARPHVGSAFF.

With regard to this clonotype: The junction does not match germline at one end; this may be a read error. The rearrangement links TRBV5-1 to TRBJ1-1; D is unresolved. The germline V gene encodes CDR1 SGHRS and CDR2 YFSETQ. This CDR3 has 15 amino acids. As DNA, the CDR3 is TGCGCCAGCAGCTCCCGGGTTTCCATGAACACCGAAGCTTTCTTT. Its translation: CASSSRVSMNTEAFF.

V usage is TRBV20-1 and J usage is TRBJ1-1, with D uncertain. V was trimmed by 1 base and J by 7 bases, leaving 22 bases between them. This CDR3 has 16 residues. Germline V gene sequence: CDR1 DFQATT, CDR2 SNEGSKA (reference sequence). Written as DNA, the CDR3 is TGCAGTGCTAGAGTAAAGGCGGCGTTGACCGCTCTTGAAGCTTTCTTT. Its translation: CSARVKAALTALEAFF.

The J gene is TRBJ2-5, the V gene TRBV20-1; D is unresolved. Germline-derived CDR1 and CDR2 are DFQATT and SNEGSKA (reference sequence). The V gene lost 5 bases and the J gene lost 3 bases, with 13 bases spanning the gap. The CDR3 is 13 amino acids. CDR3 amino acids: CSARTEIKETQYF. Written as DNA, the CDR3 is TGCAGTGCTCGTACAGAGATCAAAGAGACCCAGTACTTC.

This clonotype has a handful of counts. The chain uses TRBV19 and TRBJ1-5, with D unclear. Germline-derived CDR1 and CDR2 are LNHDA and SQIVND (reference sequence). V lost 9 bases, J lost 6 bases, and 18 bases lay in between. CDR3 length: 14 amino acids. Here the CDR3 reads CASNKEARGQPQHF. The CDR3 DNA reads TGTGCCAGCAACAAGGAAGCCCGGGGTCAGCCCCAGCATTTT.

Turning to this clonotype: Because it lacks the conserved phenylalanine or tryptophan at the end, this CDR3 is likely a read error. Because the CDR3's place on the DNA is in doubt, the DNA is left out and the CDR3 is given as listed by TCRdb. V gene TRBV7-2 combines with J gene TRBJ1-4; the D call of TRBD1 is as the table states it, not checked on the DNA. The CDR3 has 11 amino acids, counting both end residues. The germline gives CDR1 SGHTA, CDR2 FQGNSA. CDR3 sequence reads: CASSPINDRYY.

About this clonotype: One end of the junction varies from germline; a read error may be responsible. This chain connects TRBV9 to TRBJ1-1; D gene ambiguous. CDR1 and CDR2 from the germline V gene are SGDLS and YYNGEE. This CDR3 has 14 amino acids. The CDR3 loop is CASSVGTDNSPLLF. In DNA form, the CDR3 reads TGTGCCAGCAGCGTAGGAACAGATAATTCACCCCTCCTCTTT.

The chain couples TRBV5-1 to TRBJ1-5, with D possibly being TRBD1 (5 bases). The CDR3 extends over 14 amino acids. The V and J ends lost 2 bases and 9 bases respectively, with 15 bases between them. Germline CDR1 reads SGHRS; CDR2 reads YFSETQ. The CDR3 loop is CASSFRQHQRPQHF. The CDR3 coding sequence is TGCGCCAGCAGCTTCAGACAGCACCAAAGGCCCCAGCATTTT.

The chain employs TRBV5-5 and TRBJ2-7; D is possibly TRBD1 (6 bases). This CDR3 contains 14 residues. Germline values: CDR1 SGHKS, CDR2 YYEKEE (reference sequence). Trimming took 4 bases from V and 2 from J, leaving 13 bases between them. The CDR3 bases are TGTGCCAGCAGCGGGTTTGCAGGGGCCTACGAGCAGTACTTC. It yields the protein CASSGFAGAYEQYF.

This clonotype has a count of ten or more. This sequence joins TRBV30 and TRBJ1-6; no firm D call. Germline CDR1 is GTSNPN and CDR2 is SVGIG (reference sequence). The CDR3 contains 13 residues. V lost 2 bases to trimming and J lost 6 bases, with 8 bases between them. CDR3 in amino acids: CAWSQKTNSPLHF. The CDR3 nucleotides read TGTGCCTGGAGTCAAAAGACTAATTCACCCCTCCACTTT.

This clonotype has a count of ten or more. The chain uses TRBV7-9 and TRBJ2-3; D not resolved. CDR3 length: 14 amino acids. Trimming stripped 4 bases from V and 1 base from J, with 9 bases between. Germline-derived CDR1 and CDR2 are SEHNR and FQNEAQ (reference sequence). CDR3 sequence reads: CASSYPVGTDTQYF. CDR3 DNA sequence: TGTGCCAGCAGCTACCCTGTCGGCACAGATACGCAGTATTTT.

V and J are TRBV7-2 and TRBJ1-1; D gene uncertain. This CDR3 has 15 amino acids. The V gene's germline CDR1 is SGHTA and CDR2 FQGNSA. The V gene lost 5 bases and the J gene lost 14 bases, with 27 bases spanning the gap. CDR3 in DNA: TGTGCCAGCAGCCCTACACCCTGGAACACTGAAGCTTTCTTCTTT. It translates to CASSPTPWNTEAFFF.

The chain is built from TRBV7-9 and TRBJ2-6; 7 positions match TRBD1. In germline, CDR1 is SEHNR, CDR2 FQNEAQ (reference sequence). CDR3 length: 17 residues. V trimming: 2 bases; J trimming: 11 bases; junction bases outside the gene matches: 15. CDR3 sequence: CASSLPAPDTGVYVLTF. CDR3 nucleotide sequence: TGTGCCAGCAGCTTACCGGCCCCCGACACAGGGGTCTACGTCCTGACTTTC. Variable domain in full (rest from reference TRBV7-9 and TRBJ2-6): DTGVSQNPRHKITKRGQNVTFRCDPISEHNRLYWYRQTLGQGPEFLTYFQNEAQLEKSRLLSDRFSAERPKGSFSTLEIQRTEQGDSAMYLCASSLPAPDTGVYVLTFGAGSRLTVL.

The chain couples TRBV9 to TRBJ1-2; D is ambiguous. The CDR3 has 14 amino acids. V was trimmed by 6 bases and J by 4 bases, leaving 16 bases between them. The germline V gene encodes CDR1 SGDLS and CDR2 YYNGEE. The DNA of the CDR3 is TGTGCCAGCAAAGAGACGGAAGTGGCCTATGGCTACACCTTC. This translates into CASKETEVAYGYTF.

The chain combines TRBV2 with TRBJ2-3; possibly TRBD1 for D (6 bases). Trimming removed 7 bases at V and 4 bases at J, with 15 bases between. This CDR3 is built from 14 residues. Germline V gene data show CDR1 as SNHLY and CDR2 as FYNNEI. The chain's CDR3 is CASIQGGGPDTQYF. DNA of the CDR3: TGTGCCAGCATACAGGGTGGGGGTCCAGATACGCAGTATTTT.

This clonotype appeared many times. The chain carries TRBV4-2 and TRBJ1-2, with D perhaps matching TRBD1 (5 bases). This CDR3 region has 17 residues. V lost 0 bases and J 4 bases, leaving 18 bases between the germline ends. CDR1 is LGHNA, CDR2 YNFKEQ, per germline. The CDR3 DNA follows: TGTGCCAGCAGCCAAGATCGGGCGGGCAGGGTGGGCTATGGCTACACCTTC. As protein: CASSQDRAGRVGYGYTF.

This clonotype was found many times. The rearrangement joins TRBV12-5 to TRBJ1-2; D is uncertain. Trimming left V 3 bases short and J 8 bases short, with 10 bases between. CDR1 is LGHNT, CDR2 FRNRAP, per germline. This CDR3 is 12 amino acids long. CDR3 nucleotide sequence: TGTGCTAGTGGTTTAATGGCGTCCGGCTACACCTTC. It codes for CASGLMASGYTF.

This sequence joins TRBV10-3 and TRBJ1-2, with D possibly TRBD1 on 6 matching bases. The germline gives CDR1 ENHRY, CDR2 SYGVKD. This CDR3 has 14 amino acids. Trimming took 11 bases from V and 2 from J, leaving 18 bases between them. As DNA, the CDR3 is TGTGCCGCCAGTAGGACAGCCGGGAACTATGGCTACACCTTC. Translation: CAASRTAGNYGYTF.